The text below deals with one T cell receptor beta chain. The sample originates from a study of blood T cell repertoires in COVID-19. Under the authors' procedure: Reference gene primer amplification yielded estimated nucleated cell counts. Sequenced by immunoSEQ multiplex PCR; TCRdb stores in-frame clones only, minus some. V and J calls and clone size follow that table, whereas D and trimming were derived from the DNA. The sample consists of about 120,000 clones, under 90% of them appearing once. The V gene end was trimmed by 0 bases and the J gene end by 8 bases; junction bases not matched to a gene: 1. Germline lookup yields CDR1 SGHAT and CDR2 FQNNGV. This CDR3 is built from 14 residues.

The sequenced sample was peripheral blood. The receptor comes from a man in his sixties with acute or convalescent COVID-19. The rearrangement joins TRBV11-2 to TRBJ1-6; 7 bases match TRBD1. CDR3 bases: TGTGCCAGCAGCTTAGACCAGGGGGATTCACCCCTCCACTTT. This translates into CASSLDQGDSPLHF. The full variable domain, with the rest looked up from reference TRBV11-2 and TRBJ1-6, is EAGVAQSPRYKIIEKRQSVAFWCNPISGHATLYWYQQILGQGPKLLIQFQNNGVVDDSQLPKDRFSAERLKGVDSTLKIQPAKLEDSAVYLCASSLDQGDSPLHFGNGTRLTVT.